Presented here are 15 T cell receptor beta chains from one specimen sequenced in a study of T cells after yellow fever vaccination. TCRdb re-called the 5' RACE reads through MiXCR, storing one row per CDR3 protein. The data show over 25,000 distinct CDR3 sequences, about 10% seen once. Specimen: PBMCs, either bulk or a sorted T-cell subset (CD4+, CD8+, memory, or dextramer-sorted; not recorded which), collected less than 18 days after the first yellow fever vaccination. Source of these receptors: a young man who received the YFV17D yellow fever vaccine.

This clonotype came up many times. This sequence joins TRBV7-2 and TRBJ1-5, with a tentative D call TRBD1 (5 bases). The length of the CDR3 is 14 residues. V shed 4 bases and J shed 5 bases, with 12 bases lying between them. Germline CDR1 reads SGHTA; CDR2 reads FQGNSA. CDR3 amino acids: CASSSSDTYQPQHF. CDR3 nucleotides: TGTGCCAGCAGCTCCTCGGACACTTATCAGCCCCAGCATTTT. Variable domain in full (rest from reference TRBV7-2 and TRBJ1-5): GAGVSQSPSNKVTEKGKDVELRCDPISGHTALYWYRQSLGQGLEFLIYFQGNSAPDKSGLPSDRFSAERTGGSVSTLTIQRTQQEDSAVYLCASSSSDTYQPQHFGDGTRLSIL.

The sample holds many counts of this clonotype. This chain links TRBV6-5 with TRBJ2-2; D is perhaps TRBD2 (5 bases). Germline V gene lookup returns CDR1 MNHEY and CDR2 SVGAGI. The CDR3 runs 15 residues. The V gene lost 0 bases and the J gene lost 7 bases, with 12 bases spanning the gap. The CDR3 loop reads CASSYSTRAGGELFF. The DNA of the CDR3 is TGTGCCAGCAGTTACTCGACACGGGCGGGCGGGGAGCTGTTTTTT.

This clonotype was detected ten times or more. The chain is built from TRBV18 and TRBJ2-5; D possibly corresponds to TRBD1 (6 bases). Germline values: CDR1 KGHSH, CDR2 LQKENI. V lost 4 bases and J 5 bases, leaving 11 bases between the germline ends. CDR3 length: 13 residues. CDR3: CASSRNREETQYF. CDR3 coding DNA: TGTGCCAGCTCACGTAACAGGGAGGAGACCCAGTACTTC.

This clonotype was counted at least ten times. This sequence joins TRBV6-6 and TRBJ2-5; TRBD2 matches at 7 bases. The germline V gene encodes CDR1 MNHNY and CDR2 SVGAGI (reference sequence). The CDR3 runs 13 residues. Trimming removed 6 bases from V and 0 bases from J; junction bases left unmatched: 1. The CDR3 DNA follows: TGTGCCAGCAGGCGGGGGTACCAAGAGACCCAGTACTTC. This encodes CASRRGYQETQYF.

This clonotype was recorded at least ten times. V is TRBV5-1 and J is TRBJ2-3; 11 nucleotides match TRBD2. J was trimmed by 4 bases and V by 4 bases; bases with no gene match: 5. The CDR3 spans 15 residues. CDR1 is SGHRS and CDR2 is YFSETQ in the germline V gene. The chain's CDR3 is CASSLLAGAPDTQYF. The CDR3 bases are TGCGCCAGCAGCCTACTAGCGGGGGCCCCAGATACGCAGTATTTT.

The chain is built from TRBV3-1 and TRBJ2-1; 11 nucleotides match TRBD2. This CDR3 comprises 16 residues. J was trimmed by 7 bases and V by 11 bases; bases with no gene match: 16. Germline V lookup: CDR1 LGHDT, CDR2 YNNKEL (reference sequence). Here the CDR3 reads CACCQLAGGRRNEQFF. In DNA form, the CDR3 reads TGTGCCTGCTGCCAATTAGCGGGGGGGCGTAGGAATGAGCAGTTCTTC.

Many counts were recorded for this clonotype. This CDR3 is CASSLDGARGQPQHF. The CDR3, as DNA: TGTGCCAGCAGCTTAGACGGGGCGCGGGGCCAGCCCCAGCATTTT. The rearrangement joins TRBV7-8 to TRBJ1-5; weak D call: TRBD1 (5 bases). Germline CDR1 reads SGHVS; CDR2 reads FQNEAQ. Trimming took off 1 base at V and 7 bases at J, with 14 bases between the two ends. The CDR3 extends over 15 amino acids.

The table lists this clonotype with many counts. Written as DNA, the CDR3 is TGCAGTGCAGGGGGGCGGGGAAGAGGGAACACTGAAGCTTTCTTT. Its protein product is CSAGGRGRGNTEAFF. This chain links TRBV20-1 with TRBJ1-1; the D gene is possibly TRBD1 (6 bases). Looked up from germline, CDR1 is DFQATT and CDR2 is SNEGSKA (reference sequence). Trimming pared 6 bases from V and 1 base from J, leaving 18 bases between. There are 15 residues in the CDR3.

To note about this clonotype: At one end the junction does not follow the germline gene, possibly because of a read error. The chain uses TRBV3-1 and TRBJ2-1, with a weak D call TRBD1 (5 bases). This CDR3 is 14 amino acids long. Germline V lookup: CDR1 LGHDT, CDR2 YNNKEL (reference sequence). The DNA for the CDR3 is TGTTCCAGCAGCAAGACAGCGTCCTACAATGAGCAGTTCTTC. Its protein product is CSSSKTASYNEQFF.

Ten or more counts support this clonotype. The chain recombines TRBV7-9 with TRBJ1-1, with D possibly being TRBD1 (6 bases). Germline values: CDR1 SEHNR, CDR2 FQNEAQ (reference sequence). V lost 5 bases, J lost 0 bases, and 16 bases lay in between. The CDR3 totals 16 residues. Here the CDR3 DNA reads TGTGCCAGCAGCCCTAGTGGGGGGCGTCTGAACACTGAAGCTTTCTTT. It translates to CASSPSGGRLNTEAFF.

The genes are TRBV7-2 and TRBJ2-7, with D maybe TRBD2 (6 bases). The germline CDR1 and CDR2 sequences are SGHTA and FQGNSA. V was pared by 11 bases and J by 6 bases, with 20 bases between. The CDR3 totals 13 residues. This CDR3 reads CAGIPHGGAEQYF. In nucleotides, the CDR3 is TGTGCCGGCATCCCCCATGGCGGGGCCGAGCAGTACTTC.

The table lists this clonotype with many counts. This chain links TRBV5-5 with TRBJ1-1, with D possibly matching TRBD1 (5 bases). CDR1 SGHKS and CDR2 YYEKEE come from the germline V gene (reference sequence). The CDR3 runs to 13 residues. Trimming left V 3 bases short and J 5 bases short, with 11 bases between. The CDR3 loop is CASSSQGRTEAFF. CDR3 nucleotides: TGTGCCAGCAGCTCGCAGGGAAGGACTGAAGCTTTCTTT.

This clonotype is deemed large (0.1 to 1%). The rearrangement uses TRBV6-2 or TRBV6-3 and TRBJ2-3; 7 bases agree with TRBD1. This CDR3 region has 16 residues. V was pared by 0 bases and J by 2 bases, with 5 bases of the junction left unmatched. Germline V lookup: CDR1 MNHEY, CDR2 SVGEGT. The CDR3 region is CASSYSMDRHTDTQYF. The CDR3 nucleotides are TGTGCCAGCAGTTACTCGATGGACAGGCACACAGATACGCAGTATTTT.

This clonotype was detected ten times or more. The junction differs from germline at one of its ends, possibly a read error. The chain joins TRBV2 to TRBJ2-4, with D perhaps being TRBD1 or TRBD2 (6 bases each). CDR3 length equals 12 residues. The germline V gene has CDR1 SNHLY and CDR2 FYNNEI. CDR3 region: CASSILGQGGNF. The CDR3 nucleotides read TGTGCCAGCAGTATTCTCGGACAAGGGGGGAACTTC.

This clonotype was found many times. This chain connects TRBV18 to TRBJ2-2; D might be TRBD1 or TRBD2, each matching 5 bases. Trimming left V 5 bases short and J 7 bases short, with 20 bases between. Germline values: CDR1 KGHSH, CDR2 LQKENI. There are 16 residues in the CDR3. DNA of the CDR3: TGTGCCAGCTCATTGCCGGGACGGTCGGAAGGCGGGGAGCTGTTTTTT. This translates into CASSLPGRSEGGELFF.